One sample yielded the 13 T cell receptor beta chains listed below, sequenced in a study of shared clonotypes between healthy human individuals. TCRdb keeps only in-frame clones here, not all; method: immunoSEQ multiplex PCR. This sample has 1,500,000 or so clones, with more than 95% found just once. The material sequenced was naive CD4+ T cells sorted from blood. Subset meaning: CD45RA+ positively selected. The source is a man between 25 and 39 years old in good health.

V usage is TRBV5-1 and J usage is TRBJ2-3; 8 nucleotides agree with TRBD2. CDR3 length: 16 amino acids. Trimming took 3 bases from V and 0 from J; bases not matched to a gene: 6. Germline V lookup: CDR1 SGHRS, CDR2 YFSETQ. CDR3 bases: TGCGCCAGCAGCTCCCCATCTAGCGGGAGCACAGATACGCAGTATTTT. Translated, it gives CASSSPSSGSTDTQYF.

The rearrangement joins TRBV9 to TRBJ2-7, with D perhaps matching TRBD1 (6 bases). The CDR3 length is 14 residues. In germline, CDR1 is SGDLS, CDR2 YYNGEE. Trimming removed 1 base from V and 3 bases from J, with 11 bases in between. The CDR3 sequence is CASSVRGHGYEQYF. The CDR3 nucleotides are TGTGCCAGCAGCGTAAGGGGACACGGCTACGAGCAGTACTTC.

The V and J genes are TRBV11-2 and TRBJ2-1; the match to TRBD2 covers 8 bases. This CDR3 has 16 residues. V shed 2 bases, J shed 0 bases, and the junction held 3 bases outside the gene matches. Per the germline V gene, CDR1 is SGHAT and CDR2 is FQNNGV. In nucleotides, the CDR3 is TGTGCCAGCAGCTTATTAGCGGGGATCTCCTACAATGAGCAGTTCTTC. Its protein product is CASSLLAGISYNEQFF.

V gene TRBV11-1 combines with J gene TRBJ2-7; tentatively, D is TRBD1 (7 bases). The CDR3 covers 15 residues. Germline CDR1 is SGHAT and CDR2 is FQDESV (reference sequence). V was trimmed by 5 bases and J by 5 bases, leaving 19 bases between them. CDR3 sequence (DNA): TGTGCCAGCAGCCCCTCGCCAGGGGGGAGAAACGAGCAGTACTTC. This translates into CASSPSPGGRNEQYF.

DNA for the CDR3: TGTGCCAGCAGCCCGGGTAGGGGGAGCAGCACCGGGGAGCTGTTTTTT. Its protein product is CASSPGRGSSTGELFF. The V call is TRBV11-3, the J call TRBJ2-2; possible D gene TRBD1, 6 bases. Trimming took 5 bases from V and 4 from J, leaving 17 bases between them. The CDR3 spans 16 residues. Germline-derived CDR1 and CDR2 are SGHNT and YENEEA.

The chain carries TRBV18 and TRBJ2-7, with D maybe TRBD1 (8 bases). The CDR3 contains 14 residues. V lost 3 bases and J 6 bases, leaving 15 bases between the germline ends. The germline V gene has CDR1 KGHSH and CDR2 LQKENI. The chain's CDR3 is CASSPQTGEGEQYF. The CDR3 DNA reads TGTGCCAGCTCACCCCAGACAGGGGAGGGCGAGCAGTACTTC.

The chain uses TRBV28 and TRBJ2-7, with D possibly being TRBD1 or TRBD2 (5 bases each). CDR3 length equals 14 residues. Trimming shortened V by 3 bases and J by 2 bases, and 11 bases separated the two germline ends. Germline CDR1 reads MDHEN; CDR2 reads SYDVKM. CDR3 sequence reads: CASSFPGTTYEQYF. The CDR3 coding sequence is TGTGCCAGCAGTTTTCCAGGGACCACCTACGAGCAGTACTTC.

The chain employs TRBV7-9 and TRBJ2-1; 7 bases map to TRBD2. The length of the CDR3 is 17 residues. The V gene's germline CDR1 is SEHNR and CDR2 FQNEAQ (reference sequence). Trimming took 7 bases from V and 2 from J; bases not matched to a gene: 14. The CDR3 spells CASTPESGIGPYNEQFF. As DNA, the CDR3 is TGTGCCAGCACTCCGGAGAGCGGGATAGGACCCTACAATGAGCAGTTCTTC.

This clone was observed once. The chain employs TRBV27 and TRBJ2-1; 16 positions match TRBD2. The length of the CDR3 is 16 residues. The V segment lost 6 bases and the J segment 7 bases; nucleotides outside the gene matches: 6. Looked up from germline, CDR1 is MNHEY and CDR2 is SMNVEV (reference sequence). CDR3 sequence: CASRGLAGGVVNEQFF. Here the CDR3 DNA reads TGTGCCAGCAGGGGACTAGCGGGAGGGGTGGTAAATGAGCAGTTCTTC.

This clone has just one count. One junction end does not reproduce the germline sequence, and a read error may be involved. V gene TRBV11-2 combines with J gene TRBJ2-3; D is unclear. CDR3 length: 14 amino acids. Germline V gene sequence: CDR1 SGHAT, CDR2 FQNNGV. CDR3 loop: CASSLDRSRDTQYF. The CDR3 DNA follows: TGTGCCAGCAGCTTAGACAGGAGCAGAGATACGCAGTATTTT.

The chain carries TRBV5-5 and TRBJ1-2; a possible D gene is TRBD1 (5 bases). V was pared by 4 bases and J by 3 bases, with 16 bases between. The CDR3 is 15 amino acids. Germline CDR1 reads SGHKS; CDR2 reads YYEKEE (reference sequence). The CDR3 DNA follows: TGTGCCAGCAGCCAAGCGCAGGGTGGGTACTATGGCTACACCTTC. Amino acids: CASSQAQGGYYGYTF.

A note on this clone: The sample carries other DNA sequences with the same CDR3. The V call is TRBV10-1, the J call TRBJ2-2; TRBD1 is a possible D gene (5 bases). The V and J ends lost 0 bases and 4 bases respectively, with 9 bases between them. The CDR3 sequence is 15 residues long. Germline values: CDR1 WNHNN, CDR2 SYGVQD (reference sequence). As DNA, the CDR3 is TGCGCCAGCAGTGAGTCGTCAGGGCGCACCGGGGAGCTGTTTTTT. Its protein product is CASSESSGRTGELFF.

The genes are TRBV5-1 and TRBJ2-3; perhaps TRBD2 as D (6 bases). The CDR3 consists of 15 residues. CDR1 SGHRS and CDR2 YFSETQ come from the germline V gene. Between the trimmed V and J ends, which lost 1 base and 1 base, there was a span of 10 bases. CDR3: CASSLRRVRTDTQYF. The CDR3, as DNA: TGCGCCAGCAGCTTGAGGAGGGTGCGCACAGATACGCAGTATTTT.